These T cell receptor beta chains were read from a single sample in a study of cytotoxic CD8 clonotypes in ibrutinib-treated CLL. The data were produced by immunoSEQ multiplex PCR, yet TCRdb's version contains in-frame clones alone and is incomplete. The table records a few hundred thousand clones, 60% to 80% of them present only once. The material sequenced was PBMCs, taken after 36 months of ibrutinib treatment. These receptors were taken from a human donor with chronic lymphocytic leukemia. Each CDR3 is given without its conserved first and last residue.

V gene,J gene,CDR3 protein
TRBV27,TRBJ2-2,ASSRGGPVVNTGELF
TRBV6-1,TRBJ1-5,ASSEAPGNQPQH
TRBV6-5,TRBJ2-1,ASSHEGDHYNEQF
TRBV6-4,TRBJ1-1,ASSAGKNTEAF
TRBV9,TRBJ2-7,ASSVTPGGDEQY
TRBV29-1,TRBJ1-1,SSRRSNTEAF
TRBV6-5,TRBJ2-1,ASSYSPSGVNEQF
TRBV20-1,TRBJ2-5,SARPIDPIY
TRBV18,TRBJ1-1,ASSGTVNTEAF
TRBV6-5,TRBJ2-1,ASSNSGSVEQF
TRBV12-5,TRBJ2-3,ASGLVHLLAGVPDTQY
TRBV5-8,TRBJ2-7,ASSAWGEPYEQY